This T cell receptor beta chain was captured by sequencing in a study of HIV-infected patients and healthy controls. Overall study findings and caveats: MAIT alpha-chain CDR3s were frequent in healthy controls, depleted in HIV+. HLA types of the donors remained undetermined.

V lost 0 bases to trimming and J lost 4 bases, with 9 bases between them. The CDR3 runs to 15 residues. The V gene's germline CDR1 is SEHNR and CDR2 FQNEAQ (reference sequence). Reverse transcription used 500 to 550 ng RNA and constant-region primers for alpha and beta. Using multiplexing indices, alpha and beta chain libraries were generated apart by chain-specific third strand synthesis. Second strand synthesis was primed from the SP2 site. TCRdb re-analysed the 5' RACE reads in MiXCR, keeping a single row per CDR3 protein. The table records roughly 14,000 distinct CDR3 sequences, roughly an eighth of them present only once. With respect to this clonotype: Its antigen remains unknown.

Follow-up blood was drawn about 14 weeks, roughly three months, after antiretroviral therapy began. No cell fractionation was done, so the repertoire covers all unsorted peripheral blood T cells. This chain connects TRBV7-9 to TRBJ2-2; the D gene is possibly TRBD1 (5 bases). The clonotype originates from an adult with HIV infection. The donor label of this sample is uncertain. Sample: blood, taken during antiretroviral therapy. DNA of the CDR3: TGTGCCAGCAGCTTAGCGAACACAGGCACCGGGGAGCTGTTTTTT. Translating gives CASSLANTGTGELFF.